The rows below give T cell receptor beta chains drawn from one sample of a study of cytomegalovirus exposure and HLA in healthy donors. Generated by immunoSEQ multiplex PCR, the TCRdb table keeps only in-frame clones and is missing some. The table lists under 200,000 clones, approximately 70% of them singletons. Sequencing was carried out using PBMCs. These receptors were obtained from a woman aged 18-29 years in good health and CMV-seropositive. CDR3s include the opening cysteine and the closing phenylalanine or tryptophan. D genes are given only for firm matches.

d_gene	v_gene	CDR3aa
TRBD1	TRBV7-2	CASSFLGTGDYGYTF
TRBD2	TRBV7-3	CASSAGGPPGELFF
NA	TRBV9	CASSGPRIGTGGELQHF
TRBD1	TRBV4-1	CASSAPGQGALNEQFF
NA	TRBV13	CASSSSYEQYF
NA	TRBV28	CASRQNDARVGGYTF
NA	TRBV2	CASSRDGSYEQYF
NA	TRBV4-2	CASSQSQGRTEAFF
NA	TRBV7-2	CASSIREGAVGQYF
TRBD1	TRBV30	CAWSGYGTDNTDTQYF
NA	TRBV9	CASASSPGSQETQYF
TRBD1	TRBV4-1	CASSPGTAPNYGYTF
TRBD1	TRBV30	CAWSDRGLISNQPQHF
NA	TRBV10-3	CAIAQDGRGEKLFF
TRBD1	TRBV7-3	CASSLDRGWGEQYF
NA	TRBV6-5	CASSVQGGSSYEQYF
NA	TRBV7-2	CASSLGWRGPYNEQFF
TRBD1	TRBV27	CASSLQGQENQPQHF
NA	TRBV9	CASSVDIGTPAHEQYF
NA	TRBV5-4	CASAEGTDTQYF
NA	TRBV7-3	CASSLARGFKNEQFF
NA	TRBV2	CASSAARSYEQYF
NA	TRBV18	CASSQGPYEQYF
NA	TRBV7-9	CASSLKTKQALYIYEQYF
TRBD1	TRBV6-6	CASSYRATGTQRGEFF
TRBD1	TRBV4-3	CASSHTPGQGPYNEQFF
NA	TRBV9	CASSAESDTQYF
TRBD1	TRBV19	CASSDRGGETQYF
NA	TRBV7-9	CASSLAITVDGYTF
NA	TRBV4-3	CASSQGGLPQNTDTQYF
NA	TRBV30	CAWSRQGNTEAFF
NA	TRBV2	CASRAGFYGYTF